These T cell receptor beta chains were read from a single sample in a study of tacrolimus-resistant gene-edited T cells for transplant recipients. Data came from immunoSEQ multiplex PCR; TCRdb stores just in-frame clones and leaves some out. The repertoire includes 650 to 800 clones, around 50% of them detected once, and 65% to 85% sits in the top ten. Sequenced input: a CMV-specific product grown in culture. Source of these receptors: a human donor in good health, a blood donor. Both conserved end residues are part of each CDR3. The D gene is left open where the match is weak. Clone size is stated in some rows and not others, as once, few, many or a class when expanded.

TRBJ2-7 medium-sized TRBV5-4 NA CASSLGGRSYEQYF TGTGCCAGCAGCCTGGGAGGACGTTCCTACGAGCAGTACTTC
TRBJ2-2 NA TRBV3-1/TRBV3-2 NA CASSQEEGDGILKTELFF TGTGCCAGCAGCCAAGAGGAGGGGGACGGGATCCTAAAGACGGAGCTGTTTTTT
TRBJ2-5 NA TRBV27 NA CASSYHRQETQYF TGTGCCAGCAGTTATCACCGACAAGAGACCCAGTACTTC
TRBJ2-7 few TRBV30 NA CAWSGGHYEQYF TGTGCCTGGAGTGGGGGGCACTACGAGCAGTACTTC
TRBJ1-1 NA TRBV4-2 NA CASSQDGGGARTEAFF TGTGCCAGCAGCCAAGATGGCGGGGGGGCCAGAACTGAAGCTTTCTTT
TRBJ2-7 few TRBV4-1 TRBD1 CASSQGTGDEQYF TGCGCCAGCAGCCAAGGGACAGGGGACGAGCAGTACTTC
TRBJ2-7 NA TRBV7-2 NA CASSLSQGPYEQYF TGTGCCAGCAGCTTGTCCCAGGGTCCCTACGAGCAGTACTTC
TRBJ2-1 NA TRBV12-3/TRBV12-4 NA CASSRTENEQFF TGTGCCAGCAGTCGGACTGAGAATGAGCAGTTCTTC
TRBJ2-1 NA TRBV19 TRBD2 CASTAGGISYNEQFF TGTGCCAGTACGGCGGGAGGAATCTCCTACAATGAGCAGTTCTTC
TRBJ2-6 few TRBV18 NA CASLNQGRGFSGANVLTF TGTGCCAGCTTAAACCAGGGACGGGGATTCTCTGGGGCCAACGTCCTGACTTTC
TRBJ2-2 medium-sized TRBV24-1 TRBD2 CATSDSGTSGSIDGELFF TGTGCCACCAGTGATTCCGGGACTAGCGGGAGCATTGACGGGGAGCTGTTTTTT
TRBJ2-7 NA TRBV5-1 TRBD2 CASSLVVGAGATYEQYF TGCGCCAGCAGCTTGGTAGTAGGTGCGGGAGCGACCTACGAGCAGTACTTC
TRBJ1-5 NA TRBV18 NA CASSPGIHNQPQHF TGTGCCAGCTCACCAGGGATTCATAATCAGCCCCAGCATTTT